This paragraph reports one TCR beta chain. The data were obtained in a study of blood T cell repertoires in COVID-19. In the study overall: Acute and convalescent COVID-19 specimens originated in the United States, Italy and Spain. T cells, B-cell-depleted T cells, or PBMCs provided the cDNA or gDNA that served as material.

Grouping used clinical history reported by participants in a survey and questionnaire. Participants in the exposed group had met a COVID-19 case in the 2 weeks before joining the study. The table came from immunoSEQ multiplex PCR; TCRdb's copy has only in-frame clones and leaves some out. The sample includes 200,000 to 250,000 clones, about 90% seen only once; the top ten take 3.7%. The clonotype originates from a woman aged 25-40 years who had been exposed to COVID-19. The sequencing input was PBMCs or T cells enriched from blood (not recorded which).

The CDR3 here is CASSFGGNQPQHF. CDR3 nucleotides: TGTGCCAGCAGCTTTGGAGGGAATCAGCCCCAGCATTTT. This sequence joins TRBV13 and TRBJ1-5, with unresolved D. Deletions cut 3 bases from V and 4 bases from J, with 7 bases between. Germline V lookup: CDR1 PRHDT, CDR2 FYEKMQ (reference sequence). The CDR3 runs 13 residues. The variable domain in full, completed from reference TRBV13 and TRBJ1-5, reads AAGVIQSPRHLIKEKRETATLKCYPIPRHDTVYWYQQGPGQDPQFLISFYEKMQSDKGSIPDRFSAQQFSDYHSELNMSSLELGDSALYFCASSFGGNQPQHFGDGTRLSIL.